This TCR beta chain was sequenced during a study of blood T cell repertoires in COVID-19. The CDR3 extends over 13 amino acids. Between the trimmed V and J ends, which lost 5 bases and 5 bases, there was a span of 12 bases. Germline-derived CDR1 and CDR2 are SGHAT and FQNNGV. TCRdb keeps only in-frame clones here, not all; method: immunoSEQ multiplex PCR. The table records around 140,000 clones, 85% to 90% of them present only once. Sample: peripheral blood. The receptor was isolated from a man aged 50-60 years who had recovered from COVID-19. The V gene is TRBV11-2, the J gene TRBJ1-1; the D is unclear. CDR3 sequence: CASSPLTGTEAFF. The DNA of the CDR3 is TGTGCCAGCAGCCCCCTGACGGGGACTGAAGCTTTCTTT.